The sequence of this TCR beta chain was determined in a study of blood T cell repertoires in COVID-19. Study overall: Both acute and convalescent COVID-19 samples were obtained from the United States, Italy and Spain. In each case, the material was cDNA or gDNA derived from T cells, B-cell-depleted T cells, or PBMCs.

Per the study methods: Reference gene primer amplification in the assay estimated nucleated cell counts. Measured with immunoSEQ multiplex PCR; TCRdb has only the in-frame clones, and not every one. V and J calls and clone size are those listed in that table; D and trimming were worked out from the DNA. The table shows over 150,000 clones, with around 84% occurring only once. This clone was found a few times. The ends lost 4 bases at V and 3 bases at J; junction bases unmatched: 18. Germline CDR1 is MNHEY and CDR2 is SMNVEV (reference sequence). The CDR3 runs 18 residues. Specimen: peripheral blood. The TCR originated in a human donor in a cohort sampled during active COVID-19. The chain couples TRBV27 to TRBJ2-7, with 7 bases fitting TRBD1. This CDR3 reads CASSSTVLVTGAFYEQYF. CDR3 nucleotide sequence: TGTGCCAGCAGTTCAACCGTCTTGGTTACAGGGGCTTTCTACGAGCAGTACTTC.